These T cell receptor beta chains were read from a single sample in a study of regulatory T cells in long-lasting Graves disease. TCRdb used MiXCR to reprocess the multiplex PCR reads, holding one entry per CDR3 protein. The data show about 420,000 distinct CDR3 sequences, with approximately 16% seen just once and roughly 23% held by the top ten. Another study also made use of these data, one on T cells in Graves' hyperthyroidism and ophthalmopathy.

The sequencing used peripheral blood mononuclear cells (PBMCs), collected at new diagnosis, from a patient treated with antithyroid drugs. These TCRs come from a woman aged 18-29 years with Graves disease. Both conserved end residues are part of each CDR3. D genes are given only for firm matches. A row's size may be missing; if present it is once, few, many or a size class.

CDR3 length	V gene	clone size	D gene	J gene	CDR3 DNA	CDR3 protein
19	TRBV7-2	many	TRBD2	TRBJ2-7	TGTGCCAGCAAAGGGACCGGGACTAGCGGGAGTACTAGCTCCTACGAGCAGTACTTC	CASKGTGTSGSTSSYEQYF
14	TRBV7-6	few	.	TRBJ2-3	TGTGCCAGCAGCTTAATGGTGGGCACAGATGCGCAGTATTTT	CASSLMVGTDAQYF
11	TRBV10-3	.	.	TRBJ2-1	TGTGCCATCAGTGAGCTTTATGAGCAGTTCTTC	CAISELYEQFF
14	TRBV12-3/TRBV12-4	many	.	TRBJ2-5	TGTGCCAGCAGTTTTTTGTTGTACCAAGAGACCCAGTACTTC	CASSFLLYQETQYF
16	TRBV3-1	few	.	TRBJ2-1	TGTGCCAGCAGCCAAGAGCTTGCGGGCCTCTACAATGAGCAGTTCTTC	CASSQELAGLYNEQFF
13	TRBV24-1	.	.	TRBJ1-1	TGTGCCACCAGTGATCCCGGGGGGACTGAAGCTTTCTTT	CATSDPGGTEAFF
14	TRBV12-3/TRBV12-4	.	TRBD1	TRBJ1-5	TGTGCCAGCAGCCCCGGGACAGGTCGTATGCCCCAGCATTTT	CASSPGTGRMPQHF
15	TRBV13	few	.	TRBJ2-3	TGTGCCAGCAGCTTACGTAAGCGAAACACAGATACGCAGTATTTT	CASSLRKRNTDTQYF
16	TRBV6-1	.	.	TRBJ2-7	TGTGCCAGCAGCCGCGAGAGCGGGTCTTCCTCCTACGAGCAGTACTTC	CASSRESGSSSYEQYF
14	TRBV5-5	few	.	TRBJ2-3	TGTGCCAGCAGCTTTCCGTCTAACACAGATACGCAGTATTTT	CASSFPSNTDTQYF
14	TRBV7-2	few	.	TRBJ2-2	TGTGCCAGCAGTTTACAACGCCGGAGCGGGGAGCTGTTTTTT	CASSLQRRSGELFF
17	TRBV6-1	many	TRBD2	TRBJ2-2	TGTGCCAGCAGCAGAACCACACTAGCGGGAGTTATCGGGGAGCTGTTTTTT	CASSRTTLAGVIGELFF
13	TRBV6-1	few	TRBD1	TRBJ2-7	TGTGCCAGCAGCCAAGACAGGGTCCACGAGCAGTACTTC	CASSQDRVHEQYF
15	TRBV6-2/TRBV6-3	.	.	TRBJ2-1	TGTGCCAGCAGTTCCCACGAGAGCTCCTACAATGAGCAGTTCTTC	CASSSHESSYNEQFF
14	TRBV6-1	many	TRBD1	TRBJ2-3	TGTGCCAGTCGACAGGGGGTGATCACAGATACGCAGTATTTT	CASRQGVITDTQYF
12	TRBV28	many	.	TRBJ2-7	TGTGCCAGCAGTTCCGCGGACTACGAGCAGTACTTC	CASSSADYEQYF
11	TRBV19	.	.	TRBJ2-1	TGTGCCAGTAGTGCCGAGGGCGGGCAGTTCTTC	CASSAEGGQFF
15	TRBV11-2	.	.	TRBJ2-1	TGTGCCAGCAGCCCAAGGCCGGGAGCCTACAATGAGCAGTTCTTC	CASSPRPGAYNEQFF
16	TRBV28	many	TRBD2	TRBJ2-2	TGTGCCAGCAGCCCCCTCGTGGCGGGAGGGACCGGGGAGCTGTTTTTT	CASSPLVAGGTGELFF
13	TRBV6-2/TRBV6-3	.	.	TRBJ2-1	TGTGCCGGCAGTTCCATAAGGGTTGGTGAGCAGTTCTTC	CAGSSIRVGEQFF
12	TRBV6-4	many	TRBD1	TRBJ2-7	TGTGCCAGCAGTCCCGGGACAGGACAGGAGTACTTC	CASSPGTGQEYF
11	TRBV12-3/TRBV12-4	.	.	TRBJ1-5	TGTGCCAGTGGGTACAATCAGCCCCAGCATTTT	CASGYNQPQHF
16	TRBV6-6	many	.	TRBJ2-7	TGTGCCAGCAGTTACTCGACACGCGGCTGGCACTACGAGCAGTACTTC	CASSYSTRGWHYEQYF
14	TRBV18	many	TRBD2	TRBJ2-1	TGTGCCAGCTCACCAACTAGCGACTACAATGAGCAGTTCTTC	CASSPTSDYNEQFF
18	TRBV7-2	few	TRBD2	TRBJ2-2	TGTGCCAGCAGCTCTCGGACTAGCGGGAGCGGGTACACCGGGGAGCTGTTTTTT	CASSSRTSGSGYTGELFF
12	TRBV2	many	.	TRBJ2-7	TGTGCCAGTAAGGGGTTCTCCTACGAGCAGTACTTC	CASKGFSYEQYF
14	TRBV6-5	few	.	TRBJ1-5	TGTGCCAGCAGTTCAGGGGAAAGCAATCAGCCCCAGCATTTT	CASSSGESNQPQHF
13	TRBV27	.	.	TRBJ1-2	TGTGCCAGCAGTGCAAGGGATTGGGGGGGCTACACCTTC	CASSARDWGGYTF
16	TRBV7-2	many	.	TRBJ2-7	TGTGCCAGCAGCTCAGACCCTCTAGGCCGCCCCTACGAGCAGTACTTC	CASSSDPLGRPYEQYF
15	TRBV19	few	.	TRBJ2-7	TGTGCCAGTAGCACCGGGGCTGAAGGTTCCTACGAGCAGTACTTC	CASSTGAEGSYEQYF
15	TRBV11-2	many	.	TRBJ2-7	TGTGCCAGCAGCCCAGCTACTACACCGTCCTACGAGCAGTACTTC	CASSPATTPSYEQYF
16	TRBV5-1	many	.	TRBJ2-1	TGCGCCAGCAGCTTGGAGGGGGGGGGGTCCTACAATGAGCAGTTCTTC	CASSLEGGGSYNEQFF
14	TRBV11-2	many	.	TRBJ2-5	TGTGCCAGCAGCTTAGACAGGGGGGCCGGGACCCAGTACTTC	CASSLDRGAGTQYF
14	TRBV9	few	TRBD2	TRBJ2-7	TGTGCCAGCAGCGTAGGGACTAGTCCCCGCGAGCAGTACTTC	CASSVGTSPREQYF
14	TRBV5-1	many	TRBD1	TRBJ1-1	TGCGCCAGCAGCGCCCGACAGGGAGGCACTGAAGCTTTCTTT	CASSARQGGTEAFF
16	TRBV12-3/TRBV12-4	few	TRBD1	TRBJ1-5	TGTGCCAGCAGTTTAGGGAACAGGGGTACAAATCAGCCCCAGCATTTT	CASSLGNRGTNQPQHF